This TCR beta chain was found in a study of T-cell reconstitution after alpha-beta-depleted transplantation in children. General study points: Surviving recipient cells, namely T cells and thymic progenitors, were the source of high day-60 TCRbeta diversity in some patients. Newly produced T cells mostly accounted for T-cell counts and diversity one year post-transplant. Alpha-beta T cells present about two months after transplant were reported to originate from several hundred expanded graft clones.

As it was prepared, the TCRbeta library received unique molecular identifiers. TCRdb redid the calling of the PCR reads with MiXCR, one entry per CDR3 protein. Altogether just over 950,000 distinct CDR3 sequences are present, less than 30% being singletons, with the ten largest covering roughly 30%. This clonotype was recorded a few times. Its antigen is unidentified. This CDR3 spans 13 amino acids. Between the trimmed V and J ends, which lost 0 bases and 8 bases, there was a span of 11 bases. Germline V gene lookup returns CDR1 SGHDT and CDR2 YYEEEE. The sequencing used PBMCs, mostly from graft donor cells, collected 360 days after TCRalphabeta/CD19-depleted stem cell transplant. This chain connects TRBV5-6 to TRBJ1-1; TRBD1 is a possible D gene (5 bases). The sequence derives from a boy under two years old who had a stem cell transplant for SCID, so the T cells may come from the graft donor. Here the CDR3 DNA reads TGTGCCAGCAGCTTGGGAATGGACAAGGAAGCTTTCTTT. Protein: CASSLGMDKEAFF.